Below, 28 T cell receptor beta chains from the same sample are listed, as sequenced in a study of regulatory and conventional T cells in RAG deficiency. The data were produced by immunoSEQ multiplex PCR, yet TCRdb's version contains in-frame clones alone and is incomplete. The table lists tens of thousands of clones, around 90% of them singletons, with 5.4% in the top ten. The same specimen was also included in a second study, on regulatory T cells. As that report states: Primers: 52 TRBV forward and 13 TRBJ reverse.

Source material: CD8+ T cells sorted from blood. The origin of the receptors is a human donor in good health.

On this clone itself: A read error may produce the germline difference seen at one junction end. Additional DNA sequences in this sample encode the identical CDR3. The chain joins TRBV2 to TRBJ2-7, with 9 bases lining up with TRBD1. This CDR3 spans 14 amino acids. Germline values: CDR1 SNHLY, CDR2 FYNNEI. CDR3 loop: CASSTGQGLNEQYF. CDR3 bases: TGTGCCAGCAGCACGGGACAGGGCCTTAACGAGCAGTACTTT.

This chain connects TRBV25-1 to TRBJ1-2, with D tentatively TRBD1 (6 bases). Germline V gene sequence: CDR1 MGHDK, CDR2 SYGVNS. V was shortened by 1 base and J by 4 bases, with 13 bases between the two germline ends. CDR3 length: 15 residues. CDR3 nucleotides: TGTGCCAGCAGTGAATCAGGGGCTCTAGGCTATGGCTACACCTTC. Its translation is CASSESGALGYGYTF.

This rearrangement joins TRBV11-1 to TRBJ2-1; 10 nucleotides align to TRBD2. The CDR3 covers 14 residues. The germline gives CDR1 SGHAT, CDR2 FQDESV (reference sequence). Trimming cost V 1 base and J 9 bases; bases outside gene matches: 3. The CDR3 here is CASSLGVAGGEQFF. The CDR3 DNA reads TGTGCCAGCAGCTTAGGGGTAGCGGGGGGTGAGCAGTTCTTC.

The chain uses TRBV5-6 and TRBJ1-1; D gene unclear. Trimming stripped 4 bases from V and 3 bases from J, with 4 bases between. The CDR3 spans 11 residues. Germline loops: CDR1 SGHDT, CDR2 YYEEEE. The CDR3 DNA sequence: TGTGCCAGCAGCCACTACACTGAAGCTTTCTTT. It yields the protein CASSHYTEAFF. Together with reference TRBV5-6 and TRBJ1-1, the CDR3 gives the full variable domain: DAGVTQSPTHLIKTRGQQVTLRCSPKSGHDTVSWYQQALGQGPQFIFQYYEEEERQRGNFPDRFSGHQFPNYSSELNVNALLLGDSALYLCASSHYTEAFFGQGTRLTVV.

The chain has TRBV21-1 and TRBJ2-7; the D call in the table, TRBD1, was not verified against the DNA. TRBV21-1 is termed a pseudogene. This CDR3 is 17 amino acids long. This chain's CDR3 is CASSKVDGRGSSYEQYF. The CDR3 DNA reads TGTGCCAGCAGCAAAGTAGATGGCAGGGGAAGCTCCTACGAGCAGTACTTC.

This chain links TRBV7-2 with TRBJ2-1; unclear D gene. Germline CDR1 SGHTA, CDR2 FQGNSA. Trimming shortened V by 1 base and J by 2 bases, and 3 bases separated the two germline ends. CDR3 length: 13 residues. CDR3 sequence: CASSLDTYNEQFF. The CDR3 DNA reads as TGTGCCAGCAGCTTAGATACCTACAATGAGCAGTTCTTC.

The rearrangement joins TRBV7-8 to TRBJ2-7; TRBD2 might be the D (7 bases). The CDR3 length is 15 residues. V was cut by 5 bases and J by 0 bases, with 14 bases left in between. Per the germline V gene, CDR1 is SGHVS and CDR2 is FQNEAQ. In nucleotides, the CDR3 is TGTGCCAGCAGCGGGGGGGAGGGGGGCTCCTACGAGCAGTACTTC. The encoded protein is CASSGGEGGSYEQYF.

The chain recombines TRBV7-9 with TRBJ1-1; D remains unclear. Looked up from germline, CDR1 is SEHNR and CDR2 is FQNEAQ (reference sequence). The CDR3 is made up of 16 amino acids. V was clipped by 5 bases and J by 0 bases, with 16 bases between them. The CDR3 region has the DNA TGTGCCAGCAGCCCCCGGGCGGGAGGACTGAACACTGAAGCTTTCTTT. The encoded protein is CASSPRAGGLNTEAFF.

The V call is TRBV6-6, the J call TRBJ1-1, with D hard to call. The CDR3 covers 13 residues. CDR1 and CDR2 from the germline V gene are MNHNY and SVGAGI (reference sequence). The V end lost 4 bases, the J end lost 5 bases, and 11 bases lay between the germline ends. CDR3 coding DNA: TGTGCCAGCAGTTCGCCAGGAACAACTGAAGCTTTCTTT. Translation: CASSSPGTTEAFF.

This CDR3 is CASSDGLGGLFF. The CDR3 DNA is TGTGCCAGCAGTGATGGACTAGGGGGGTTGTTTTTT. This sequence joins TRBV25-1 and TRBJ2-2; D perhaps matches TRBD2 (7 bases). The CDR3 consists of 12 residues. CDR1 and CDR2 from the germline V gene are MGHDK and SYGVNS. Trimming left V 3 bases short and J 15 bases short, with 14 bases between.

The chain links TRBV6-1 to TRBJ1-5; D gene uncertain. Per germline, CDR1 MNHNS and CDR2 SASEGT. Trimming left V 8 bases short and J 0 bases short, with 5 bases between. This CDR3 region has 12 residues. CDR3 DNA: TGTGCCAGCTCTATTAGCAATCAGCCCCAGCATTTT. Protein: CASSISNQPQHF.

The V call is TRBV7-6, the J call TRBJ1-5, with no clear D. Looked up from germline, CDR1 is SGHVS and CDR2 is FNYEAQ. The CDR3 is 13 residues long. V was trimmed by 1 base and J by 6 bases, leaving 7 bases between them. CDR3 region: CASSLGVGQPQHF. In DNA form, the CDR3 reads TGTGCCAGCAGCTTAGGGGTTGGTCAGCCCCAGCATTTT.

J is TRBJ2-2 and V is TRBV5-5; TRBD1 agrees at 10 bases. V was clipped by 4 bases and J by 5 bases; unmatched bases: 8. There are 16 residues in the CDR3. Germline CDR1 SGHKS, CDR2 YYEKEE (reference sequence). The CDR3 DNA reads as TGTGCCAGCAGCCCCAGGGACAGGGGAACGACCGGGGAGCTGTTTTTT. This gives the protein CASSPRDRGTTGELFF.

This chain joins TRBV5-1 and TRBJ2-7; 11 nucleotides align to TRBD2. The CDR3 runs to 16 residues. The ends lost 2 bases at V and 0 bases at J; junction bases unmatched: 4. Germline V lookup: CDR1 SGHRS, CDR2 YFSETQ. CDR3 protein: CASSFIAGGSSYEQYF. In DNA form, the CDR3 reads TGCGCCAGCAGCTTTATAGCGGGGGGGAGCTCCTACGAGCAGTACTTC.

This clone was seen once. In nucleotides, the CDR3 is TGTGCCAGCACCCCCGAGGATGGTGGCTACACCTTC. Encoded protein: CASTPEDGGYTF. The V gene is TRBV5-4, the J gene TRBJ1-2; D uncertain. This CDR3 is built from 12 residues. Germline lookup yields CDR1 SGHNT and CDR2 YYREEE (reference sequence). V lost 6 bases and J 7 bases, leaving 13 bases between the germline ends.

The rearrangement links TRBV18 to TRBJ2-5; D remains ambiguous. This CDR3 contains 12 residues. Germline values: CDR1 KGHSH, CDR2 LQKENI. V shed 1 base and J shed 5 bases, with 5 bases lying between them. This chain's CDR3 is CASSPRGETQYF. CDR3 DNA sequence: TGTGCCAGCTCACCACGTGGGGAGACCCAGTACTTC.

J is TRBJ2-3 and V is TRBV5-1; weak D call: TRBD1 (6 bases). The CDR3 consists of 14 residues. Germline values: CDR1 SGHRS, CDR2 YFSETQ. V dropped 0 bases and J dropped 9 bases, with 14 bases sitting between them. Here the CDR3 reads CASSLGPPGDTQYF. In nucleotides, the CDR3 is TGCGCCAGCAGCTTGGGCCCCCCAGGGGACACGCAGTATTTT.

This chain joins TRBV6-1 and TRBJ2-1, with 8 bases lining up with TRBD2. CDR3 length equals 12 residues. CDR1 is MNHNS and CDR2 is SASEGT in the germline V gene. Germline trimming cut 10 bases from V and 10 bases from J; bases unmatched to any gene: 9. The CDR3 region is CANEGTRNEQFF. For the CDR3, the DNA is TGTGCCAATGAAGGGACTAGAAACGAGCAGTTCTTC.

In its sample, this clone was seen once. The chain recombines TRBV27 with TRBJ2-1; TRBD2 aligns across 9 bases. V lost 6 bases, J lost 6 bases, and 6 bases stayed unmatched. Germline assignment: CDR1 MNHEY and CDR2 SMNVEV (reference sequence). This CDR3 region has 14 residues. The CDR3 DNA reads as TGTGCCAGCAGCCCGGTAGCGGGAGTCAATGAGCAGTTCTTC. This encodes CASSPVAGVNEQFF.

The genes are TRBV7-3 and TRBJ2-1, with 8 positions matching TRBD2. V lost 2 bases, J lost 8 bases, and 11 bases stayed unmatched. This CDR3 region has 16 residues. Germline V gives CDR1 SGHTA, CDR2 FQGTGA. CDR3 residues: CASSLLGLVGTDEQFF. The DNA of the CDR3 is TGTGCCAGCAGCTTATTGGGACTAGTGGGTACGGATGAGCAGTTCTTC. Full variable domain (missing parts from reference TRBV7-3 and TRBJ2-1): GAGVSQTPSNKVTEKGKYVELRCDPISGHTALYWYRQSLGQGPEFLIYFQGTGAADDSGLPNDRFFAVRPEGSVSTLKIQRTERGDSAVYLCASSLLGLVGTDEQFFGPGTRLTVL.

V usage is TRBV6-1 and J usage is TRBJ2-7; 8 positions match TRBD1. Germline loops: CDR1 MNHNS, CDR2 SASEGT. The CDR3 contains 14 residues. V trimming: 5 bases; J trimming: 1 base; junction bases outside the gene matches: 4. CDR3 in amino acids: CASSIDRGSYEQYF. The CDR3 nucleotides read TGTGCCAGCAGTATAGACAGGGGTTCCTACGAGCAGTACTTC.

In its sample, this clone was seen once. The V and J genes are TRBV10-3 and TRBJ1-1; D is perhaps TRBD1 (5 bases). The CDR3 runs 12 residues. CDR1 and CDR2 (germline): ENHRY, SYGVKD. The ends were cut back, 10 bases at V and 8 bases at J, with 17 bases in the middle. CDR3 DNA sequence: TGTGCCACCAGGGCCTCCCCAGGCGAAGCTTTCTTT. Translated: CATRASPGEAFF.

The J gene is TRBJ2-1, the V gene TRBV30, with 9 bases identical to TRBD2. CDR1 is GTSNPN and CDR2 is SVGIG in the germline V gene (reference sequence). V was clipped by 0 bases and J by 9 bases; unmatched bases: 6. The CDR3 runs 14 residues. The CDR3 reads CAWSVASGTVEQFF. CDR3 coding DNA: TGTGCCTGGAGTGTGGCTAGCGGGACGGTTGAGCAGTTCTTC.

The gene calls are TRBV19 and TRBJ2-7; perhaps TRBD1 as D (5 bases). The ends were cut back, 5 bases at V and 3 bases at J, with 11 bases in the middle. Germline V gene lookup returns CDR1 LNHDA and CDR2 SQIVND (reference sequence). CDR3 size: 13 residues. The CDR3 region is CASSPQTDYEQYF. The DNA for the CDR3 is TGTGCCAGTAGTCCCCAGACAGACTACGAGCAGTACTTC.

V is TRBV27 and J is TRBJ2-1; D unresolved. This CDR3 contains 11 residues. The V gene lost 2 bases and the J gene lost 5 bases, with 1 base spanning the gap. Germline CDR1 and CDR2: MNHEY and SMNVEV (reference sequence). CDR3 sequence reads: CASSLHNEQFF. The CDR3 coding sequence is TGTGCCAGCAGTTTACACAATGAGCAGTTCTTC.

The chain employs TRBV27 and TRBJ2-1; 7 bases are shared with TRBD2. CDR3 length: 14 amino acids. With 7 bases clipped from V and 2 bases from J, the junction kept 5 bases outside the gene matches. Germline values: CDR1 MNHEY, CDR2 SMNVEV (reference sequence). As DNA, the CDR3 is TGTGCCAGCAACCAAGCGGGACCCTACAATGAGCAGTTCTTC. Its translation: CASNQAGPYNEQFF.

Points on this clone: The junction departs from the called germline gene at one end, perhaps through a read error. The gene calls are TRBV7-7 and TRBJ2-1; 8 bases align to TRBD2. Germline CDR1 and CDR2: SSHAT and FNYEAQ (reference sequence). CDR3 length: 15 residues. The CDR3 reads CASSLRLARPNEQFF. As DNA, the CDR3 is TGTGCTAGCAGCTTGCGACTAGCGAGGCCAAATGAGCAGTTCTTC.

This chain links TRBV9 with TRBJ2-1; 7 bases are a match to TRBD2. The CDR3 is 14 residues long. V gave up 2 bases and J gave up 8 bases; unmatched junction bases: 7. The germline V gene has CDR1 SGDLS and CDR2 YYNGEE. CDR3 region: CASSVGSGGYEQFF. DNA for the CDR3: TGTGCCAGCAGCGTGGGATCGGGGGGATATGAGCAGTTCTTC.